This is a list of T cell receptor beta chains from one sample in a study of T cell responses to AZD1222 COVID-19 vaccine. TCRdb's copy holds only in-frame clones and misses some; the assay was immunoSEQ multiplex PCR. The data contain fewer than 180,000 clones, approximately 90% of them singletons. Source: peripheral blood, taken 28 days after the second AZD1222 dose. The receptors originated from an adult who received the AZD1222 COVID-19 vaccine. Both conserved end residues are part of each CDR3. The order of the fields is CDR3 DNA, CDR3 protein, J gene, D gene, clone size, V gene. D genes are given only for firm matches. Rows may omit the clone size; those that give it use once, few, many or a size class.

TGTGCCAGCAGTGACCGGGGCGGCGGCACAGATACGCAGTATTTT,CASSDRGGGTDTQYF,TRBJ2-3,-,-,TRBV6-4
TGTGCCGGACGGACAGGGTCTGAAGCTTTCTTT,CAGRTGSEAFF,TRBJ1-1,TRBD1,-,TRBV2
TGTGCCAGTAGTATCTCTCTGGGGGGGTCATGGGCTCAGCCCCAGCATTTT,CASSISLGGSWAQPQHF,TRBJ1-5,-,-,TRBV19
TGTGCCAGTAGCTTAGCTGGAGCTCGGAGCTCCTACGAGCAGTACTTC,CASSLAGARSSYEQYF,TRBJ2-7,-,-,TRBV7-9
TGTGCCAGCAGCCTAGACAGGGGGAACACTGAAGCTTTCTTT,CASSLDRGNTEAFF,TRBJ1-1,TRBD1,-,TRBV2
TGTGCCAGCAGCCACCGCGGGGGGGGGAGTACTAGCACAGATACGCAGTATTTT,CASSHRGGGSTSTDTQYF,TRBJ2-3,TRBD2,-,TRBV3-1/TRBV3-2
TGTGCCAGCAGCTTTGGAGCGCGGATCTCCTACAATGAGCAGTTCTTC,CASSFGARISYNEQFF,TRBJ2-1,-,-,TRBV7-6
TGTGCCATCAGTGGGGGGGGATTGGACAACTATGGCTACACCTTC,CAISGGGLDNYGYTF,TRBJ1-2,-,-,TRBV10-3
TGTGCCAGCAGTCGCCTCGGGATCGACACTGAAGCTTTCTTT,CASSRLGIDTEAFF,TRBJ1-1,-,-,TRBV6-5
TGTGCCAGCAGTCTACAGGGAAACACTGAAGCTTTCTTT,CASSLQGNTEAFF,TRBJ1-1,-,once,TRBV6-4
TGTGCCTTTGCCGGGACTAGCCCCTACGAGCAGTACTTC,CAFAGTSPYEQYF,TRBJ2-7,TRBD2,-,TRBV30
TGTGCTAGTGGCTTGGAACGAGTCCACGAGCAGTACTTC,CASGLERVHEQYF,TRBJ2-7,-,-,TRBV12-5
TGTGCCAGCAGCTTGGCCGGGACATACTATGGCTACACCTTC,CASSLAGTYYGYTF,TRBJ1-2,-,-,TRBV5-5
TGTGCCAGCAGTGAAGCGCGAGGCAGGGAGAACACTGAAGCTTTCTTT,CASSEARGRENTEAFF,TRBJ1-1,-,-,TRBV2
TGTGCCAGCACCCTGGACAGTATGAACACTGAAGCTTTCTTT,CASTLDSMNTEAFF,TRBJ1-1,-,-,TRBV27
TGTGCCAGTAGTATCAAGGGTTCCCAGCCCCAGCATTTT,CASSIKGSQPQHF,TRBJ1-5,-,-,TRBV19
TGTGCCAGCAGCTTACCGGATCCTAACTATGGCTACACCTTC,CASSLPDPNYGYTF,TRBJ1-2,-,-,TRBV7-2
TGCGCCAGCAGCCAAGACCCAACAGGGTCAGGGGCCAACGTCCTGACTTTC,CASSQDPTGSGANVLTF,TRBJ2-6,-,-,TRBV4-1
TGTGCCAGCAGCTCTAGCGGGAGCAGCACAGATACGCAGTATTTT,CASSSSGSSTDTQYF,TRBJ2-3,TRBD2,-,TRBV7-9
TGCGCCAGCAGCCCGGGACAGGGGTTTAACTATGGCTACACCTTC,CASSPGQGFNYGYTF,TRBJ1-2,TRBD1,-,TRBV4-1
TGTGCCAGCAGCGGACAGGGGGGGATCGGCTACACCTTC,CASSGQGGIGYTF,TRBJ1-2,TRBD1,-,TRBV27
TGTGCCAGCTCACCGGGGGGGGAGAACACTGAAGCTTTCTTT,CASSPGGENTEAFF,TRBJ1-1,-,-,TRBV18
TGCAGTGCTTCGACCGACGAGCAGTTCTTC,CSASTDEQFF,TRBJ2-1,-,-,TRBV20-1
TGTGCCAGCAGCCTCGCACCGGGCGGGGAGCTGTTTTTT,CASSLAPGGELFF,TRBJ2-2,-,-,TRBV27
TGCGCCAGCATGGATGGGACTAGTACGGACGAGCAGTACTTC,CASMDGTSTDEQYF,TRBJ2-7,TRBD2,-,TRBV5-1
TGTGCCAGCAGCGTTACAGGGGCTCATACAAAAAACTATGGCTACACCTTC,CASSVTGAHTKNYGYTF,TRBJ1-2,TRBD1,-,TRBV7-9
TGTGCCAGCTCATCGCAAACGGGCGCGGTGAACACTGAAGCTTTCTTT,CASSSQTGAVNTEAFF,TRBJ1-1,-,-,TRBV18
TGTGCCTGGAGTGTTAGCGGGGGGTGGGCTAGAGCAGATACGCAGTATTTT,CAWSVSGGWARADTQYF,TRBJ2-3,TRBD2,-,TRBV30
TGCAGCCTCGTGGTAGGGAACTCCAATGAGCAGTTCTTC,CSLVVGNSNEQFF,TRBJ2-1,-,-,TRBV29-1
TGTGCCAGCAGCCGTTGGGGATTGGAAAACAATGAGCAGTTCTTC,CASSRWGLENNEQFF,TRBJ2-1,-,-,TRBV3-1/TRBV3-2
TGTGCCAGCAGGCCAGTGGACGCCTACGAGCAGTACTTC,CASRPVDAYEQYF,TRBJ2-7,-,once,TRBV6-5
TGCGCCAGCAGCCAAGAGGCAGGTCCCTATGGCTACACCTTC,CASSQEAGPYGYTF,TRBJ1-2,-,-,TRBV4-1
TGCGCCAGCAGCTTGGTTGGCAGTATGAACACTGAAGCTTTCTTT,CASSLVGSMNTEAFF,TRBJ1-1,-,-,TRBV5-1
TGTGCCAGCAGCCTATACCCTGGACAGGAGCGCTATGGCTACACCTTC,CASSLYPGQERYGYTF,TRBJ1-2,TRBD1,-,TRBV6-2/TRBV6-3
TGTGCCAGCAGCCGGACTAGCTTTTACGAGCAGTACTTC,CASSRTSFYEQYF,TRBJ2-7,TRBD2,-,TRBV7-9
TGCGCCAGCAGCTTGGTGCCAGGGGAGTCCTATGGCTACACCTTC,CASSLVPGESYGYTF,TRBJ1-2,-,-,TRBV5-1
TGCGCCAGCAGCCAAGAAGGGGACAGCTCTGGAAACACCATATATTTT,CASSQEGDSSGNTIYF,TRBJ1-3,TRBD1,-,TRBV4-1
TGTGCCAGCTCACCGACCCGGGACGGAAGCTCTGGAAACACCATATATTTT,CASSPTRDGSSGNTIYF,TRBJ1-3,-,-,TRBV18
TGTGCCAGCAGAAGCGGGACCGCCTACGAGCAGTACTTC,CASRSGTAYEQYF,TRBJ2-7,TRBD2,once,TRBV6-5
TGTGCCAGTAATTTAGCGGGAGATACCGGGGAGCTGTTTTTT,CASNLAGDTGELFF,TRBJ2-2,TRBD2,-,TRBV19
TGTGCCTCCGGACCGAAACAAGGGAGAGTCTATGGCTACACCTTC,CASGPKQGRVYGYTF,TRBJ1-2,-,few,TRBV28
TGCAGCGTTGAAGCTCGCTATGGCTACACCTTC,CSVEARYGYTF,TRBJ1-2,-,few,TRBV29-1
TGTGCCAGCTCCTTGGGACAGGGGTCAACTAATGAAAAACTGTTTTTT,CASSLGQGSTNEKLFF,TRBJ1-4,TRBD1,-,TRBV2
TGCAGTGCTAGTAACCTAGCGGAGAGGCAAGAGACCCAGTACTTC,CSASNLAERQETQYF,TRBJ2-5,TRBD2,-,TRBV20-1